Sequencing of this TCR beta chain was carried out in a study of T-cell reconstitution after alpha-beta-depleted transplantation in children. The ends were cut back, 1 base at V and 4 bases at J, with 7 bases in the middle. The CDR3 has 13 amino acids. Looked up from germline, CDR1 is DFQATT and CDR2 is SNEGSKA (reference sequence). Study-level findings and limits: The study traced high day-60 TCRbeta diversity in some patients to surviving recipient T cells and thymic progenitors. In patients about two months after transplant, alpha-beta T cells reportedly arose from several hundred expanded graft clones. After one year, T-cell counts and TCRbeta diversity mostly came from new T cells.

The table lists this clonotype with many counts. Its antigen remains unknown. Library preparation (for TCRbeta) was performed with unique molecular identifiers. TCRdb reprocessed the PCR reads via MiXCR and lists one record per CDR3 protein. The top ten hold over 6% of the sample, which has about 300,000 distinct CDR3 sequences, over 9% seen once. Specimen: PBMCs, collected before TCRalphabeta/CD19-depleted stem cell transplant. The chain employs TRBV20-1 and TRBJ2-2; D is perhaps TRBD2 (5 bases). The TCR comes from a boy in the first two years of life with acute myeloid leukemia, due to receive a stem cell transplant. CDR3 coding DNA: TGCAGTGCTAGAGTTGCGGGCACCGGGGAGCTGTTTTTT. It is translated as CSARVAGTGELFF.